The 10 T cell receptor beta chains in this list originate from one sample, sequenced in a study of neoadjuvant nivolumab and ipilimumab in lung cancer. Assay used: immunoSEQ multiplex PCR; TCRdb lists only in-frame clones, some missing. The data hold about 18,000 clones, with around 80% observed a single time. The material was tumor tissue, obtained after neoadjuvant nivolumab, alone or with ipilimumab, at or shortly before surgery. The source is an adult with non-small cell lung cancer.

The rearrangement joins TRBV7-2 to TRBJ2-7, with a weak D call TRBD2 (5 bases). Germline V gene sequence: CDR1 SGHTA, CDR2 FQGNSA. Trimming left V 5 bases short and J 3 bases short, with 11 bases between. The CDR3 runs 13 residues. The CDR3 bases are TGTGCCAGCAGCCCCCCGACTAACTACGAGCAGTACTTC. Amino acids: CASSPPTNYEQYF.

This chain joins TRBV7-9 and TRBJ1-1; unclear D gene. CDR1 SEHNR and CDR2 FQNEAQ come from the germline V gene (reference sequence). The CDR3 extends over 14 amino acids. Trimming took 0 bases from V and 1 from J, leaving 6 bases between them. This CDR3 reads CASSLAQKNTEAFF. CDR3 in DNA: TGTGCCAGCAGCTTAGCCCAAAAGAACACTGAAGCTTTCTTT.

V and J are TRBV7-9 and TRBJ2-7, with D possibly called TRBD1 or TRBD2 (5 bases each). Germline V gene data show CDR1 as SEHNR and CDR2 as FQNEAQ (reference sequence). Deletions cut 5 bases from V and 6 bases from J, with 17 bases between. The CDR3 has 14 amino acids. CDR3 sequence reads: CASSVAGTPGEQYF. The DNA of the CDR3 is TGTGCCAGCAGCGTGGCAGGGACGCCGGGCGAGCAGTACTTC. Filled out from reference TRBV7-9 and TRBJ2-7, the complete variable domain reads DTGVSQNPRHKITKRGQNVTFRCDPISEHNRLYWYRQTLGQGPEFLTYFQNEAQLEKSRLLSDRFSAERPKGSFSTLEIQRTEQGDSAMYLCASSVAGTPGEQYFGPGTRLTVT.

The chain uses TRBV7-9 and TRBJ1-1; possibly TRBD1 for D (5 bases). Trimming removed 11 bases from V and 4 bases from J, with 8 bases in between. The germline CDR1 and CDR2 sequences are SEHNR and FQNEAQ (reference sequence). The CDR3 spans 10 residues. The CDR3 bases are TGTGCCGTCGGGGGCACTGAAGCTTTCTTT. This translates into CAVGGTEAFF.

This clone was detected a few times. The CDR3 sequence: CASSYSDYYYEQYF. The DNA of the CDR3 is TGTGCCAGCAGTTACTCGGACTACTACTACGAGCAGTACTTC. The V and J genes are TRBV6-5 and TRBJ2-7; tentatively, D is TRBD2 (6 bases). Per germline, CDR1 MNHEY and CDR2 SVGAGI. Trimming left V 0 bases short and J 3 bases short, with 9 bases between. This CDR3 has 14 residues.

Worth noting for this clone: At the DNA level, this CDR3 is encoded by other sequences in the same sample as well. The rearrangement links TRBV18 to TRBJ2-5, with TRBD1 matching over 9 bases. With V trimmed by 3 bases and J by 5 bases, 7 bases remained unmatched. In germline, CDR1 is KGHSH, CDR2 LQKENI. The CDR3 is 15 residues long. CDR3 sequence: CASSPGRDRVETQYF. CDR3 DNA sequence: TGTGCCAGCTCACCTGGCCGGGACAGGGTGGAGACCCAGTACTTC.

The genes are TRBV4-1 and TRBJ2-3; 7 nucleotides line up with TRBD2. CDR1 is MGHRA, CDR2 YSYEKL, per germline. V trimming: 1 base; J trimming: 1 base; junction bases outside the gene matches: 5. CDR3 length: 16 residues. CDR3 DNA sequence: TGCGCCAGCAGCCAAGGGACGCTAGCGGGCACAGATACGCAGTATTTT. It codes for CASSQGTLAGTDTQYF.

The CDR3 spells CASSRAEGEAYEQYF. Written as DNA, the CDR3 is TGTGCCAGCAGCCGGGCGGAGGGAGAGGCCTACGAGCAGTACTTC. The genes are TRBV7-2 and TRBJ2-7, with a possible D match to TRBD2 (6 bases). The CDR3 length is 15 residues. V lost 5 bases, J lost 2 bases, and 16 bases lay in between. Per the germline V gene, CDR1 is SGHTA and CDR2 is FQGNSA.

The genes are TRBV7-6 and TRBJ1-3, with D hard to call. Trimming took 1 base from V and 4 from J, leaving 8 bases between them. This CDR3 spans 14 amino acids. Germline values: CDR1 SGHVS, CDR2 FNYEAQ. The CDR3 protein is CASSLGEKGNTIYF. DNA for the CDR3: TGTGCCAGCAGCTTAGGGGAAAAAGGAAACACCATATATTTT.

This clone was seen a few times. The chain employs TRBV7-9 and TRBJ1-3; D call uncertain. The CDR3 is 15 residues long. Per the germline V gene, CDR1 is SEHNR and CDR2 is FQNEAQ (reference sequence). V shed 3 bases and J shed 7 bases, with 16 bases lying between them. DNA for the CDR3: TGTGCCAGCAGCTTCACCGGCCTTGTTCGTAACACCATATATTTT. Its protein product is CASSFTGLVRNTIYF. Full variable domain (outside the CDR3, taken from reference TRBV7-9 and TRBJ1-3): DTGVSQNPRHKITKRGQNVTFRCDPISEHNRLYWYRQTLGQGPEFLTYFQNEAQLEKSRLLSDRFSAERPKGSFSTLEIQRTEQGDSAMYLCASSFTGLVRNTIYFGEGSWLTVV.